A selection of T cell receptor beta chains follows, all from one sample in a study of cytomegalovirus exposure and HLA in healthy donors. Clones were sequenced by immunoSEQ multiplex PCR, and TCRdb holds only the in-frame ones, with some missing. The table has 160,000 or so clones, approximately 90% seen once. Source material: PBMCs. Receptors were obtained from a young man in good health and CMV-seronegative. Each CDR3 is given with its conserved first and last residue. D genes are given only for firm matches. Rows give clone size only sometimes, using once, few, many, or a class for an expanded clone.

clone_size	d_call	v_call	j_call	cdr3_aa	cdr3_nt
NA	NA	TRBV5-1	TRBJ1-1	CASSFSGGRHMNTEAFF	TGCGCCAGCAGCTTCTCCGGTGGCAGACACATGAACACTGAAGCTTTCTTT
NA	TRBD1	TRBV10-1	TRBJ1-1	CASSDQGQGNTEAFF	TGCGCCAGCAGTGACCAAGGACAGGGGAACACTGAAGCTTTCTTT
once	NA	TRBV11-1	TRBJ1-1	CASSPDRPAEAFF	TGTGCCAGCAGCCCCGACAGGCCAGCTGAAGCTTTCTTT
NA	TRBD1	TRBV27	TRBJ2-3	CASSPRTGGVGDTQYF	TGTGCCAGCAGTCCAAGGACAGGGGGCGTAGGTGATACGCAGTATTTT
NA	NA	TRBV28	TRBJ1-1	CASSLPGRAGTEAFF	TGTGCCAGCAGTTTACCCGGCCGGGCGGGAACTGAAGCTTTCTTT
NA	NA	TRBV7-2	TRBJ2-1	CASSLARSVSLFF	TGTGCCAGCAGCTTAGCGCGTTCCGTCTCTCTGTTCTTC
NA	TRBD2	TRBV11-2	TRBJ2-1	CASSLGAAGANEQFF	TGTGCCAGCAGCTTAGGGGCGGCGGGAGCGAATGAGCAGTTCTTC
NA	NA	TRBV27	TRBJ2-4	CASSSGRGNIQYF	TGTGCCAGCAGTTCGGGGAGGGGGAACATTCAGTACTTC
once	TRBD2	TRBV6-5	TRBJ2-3	CASTPTSGGADTQYF	TGTGCCAGCACCCCAACTAGCGGGGGGGCAGATACGCAGTATTTT
NA	TRBD1	TRBV6-1	TRBJ1-1	CASSAPLGTGDTEAFF	TGTGCCAGCAGTGCCCCCCTAGGGACAGGGGACACTGAAGCTTTCTTT
NA	NA	TRBV2	TRBJ1-2	CASVLTGNYGYTF	TGTGCCAGCGTCCTTACAGGGAACTATGGCTACACCTTC
NA	NA	TRBV6-1	TRBJ1-3	CASSEQGSSGNTIYF	TGTGCCAGCAGTGAACAGGGAAGCTCTGGAAACACCATATATTTT
NA	TRBD1	TRBV5-1	TRBJ2-3	CASSLGTGRWDTQYF	TGCGCCAGCAGCTTAGGGACAGGGAGGTGGGATACGCAGTATTTT
NA	TRBD2	TRBV28	TRBJ2-6	CASSSSSSGRTGANVLTF	TGTGCCAGCAGTTCCTCATCTAGCGGGAGGACTGGGGCCAACGTCCTGACTTTC
NA	TRBD2	TRBV10-3	TRBJ2-3	CAISRLAGGSDTQYF	TGTGCCATCAGTCGACTAGCGGGAGGTTCAGATACGCAGTATTTT
NA	TRBD2	TRBV19	TRBJ2-7	CASSSRTSGRNYEQYF	TGTGCCAGTAGTTCGCGGACTAGCGGGAGGAACTACGAGCAGTACTTC
NA	TRBD1	TRBV11-2	TRBJ2-2	CASSKITFYRGREPGELFF	TGTGCCAGCAGCAAAATCACTTTCTACAGGGGGCGGGAACCGGGGGAGCTGTTTTTT
NA	NA	TRBV6-6	TRBJ2-1	CASTWTDYNEQFF	TGTGCCAGCACTTGGACAGACTACAATGAGCAGTTCTTC
NA	TRBD2	TRBV27	TRBJ2-7	CASAPGGSYEQYF	TGTGCCAGCGCCCCGGGGGGCTCCTACGAGCAGTACTTC
NA	NA	TRBV27	TRBJ2-5	CASSPSSGSPGETQYF	TGTGCCAGCAGTCCCTCTTCCGGGTCCCCCGGGGAGACCCAGTACTTC
NA	NA	TRBV6-5	TRBJ1-6	CASSFRGLNSPLHF	TGTGCCAGCAGTTTCCGGGGACTGAATTCACCCCTCCACTTT
NA	TRBD2	TRBV6-1	TRBJ2-1	CASSELTSGYYNEQFF	TGTGCCAGCAGTGAATTGACTAGCGGATACTACAATGAGCAGTTCTTC
NA	NA	TRBV15	TRBJ1-3	CATSRGGVGNTIYF	TGTGCCACCAGCAGAGGCGGAGTTGGAAACACCATATATTTT
NA	NA	TRBV7-9	TRBJ2-5	CASSFSETETQYF	TGTGCCAGCAGCTTTTCGGAGACGGAGACCCAGTACTTC
NA	NA	TRBV19	TRBJ2-3	CASSTTGLGDTQYF	TGTGCCAGTAGTACTACGGGTTTAGGAGATACGCAGTATTTT
once	NA	TRBV4-2	TRBJ2-3	CASSQSSTDTQYF	TGTGCCAGCAGCCAATCTAGCACAGATACGCAGTATTTT
NA	TRBD2	TRBV28	TRBJ2-7	CASSSSTPVAGYEQYF	TGTGCCAGCAGTTCCTCCACTCCGGTAGCGGGCTACGAGCAGTACTTC
NA	NA	TRBV27	TRBJ2-3	CASSLLVTSTDTQYF	TGTGCCAGCAGTTTACTGGTAACTAGCACAGATACGCAGTATTTT
NA	TRBD2	TRBV18	TRBJ2-2	CASSPRTSGKVWDAGELFF	TGTGCCAGCTCACCTCGGACTAGCGGGAAGGTCTGGGACGCCGGGGAGCTGTTTTTT
NA	NA	TRBV19	TRBJ1-2	CASRDQGNYGYTF	TGTGCCAGTAGGGATCAGGGAAACTATGGCTACACCTTC
NA	TRBD1	TRBV5-1	TRBJ2-7	CASSSRQGTYEQYF	TGCGCCAGCAGCAGCCGACAGGGTACCTACGAGCAGTACTTC
NA	NA	TRBV14	TRBJ2-2	CASSVYQNTGELFF	TGTGCCAGCAGCGTCTACCAGAACACCGGGGAGCTGTTTTTT
NA	NA	TRBV6-5	TRBJ1-1	CASSYNVENTEAFF	TGTGCCAGCAGTTACAACGTAGAGAACACTGAAGCTTTCTTT
NA	NA	TRBV5-1	TRBJ1-4	CASSPSGATNEKLFF	TGCGCCAGCAGCCCCTCTGGAGCAACTAATGAAAAACTGTTTTTT
once	TRBD1	TRBV7-6	TRBJ2-7	CASSLGQGAVQYF	TGTGCCAGCAGCTTAGGACAGGGGGCGGTGCAGTACTTC
NA	TRBD2	TRBV5-1	TRBJ2-7	CASSPSGLAGGAYEQYF	TGCGCCAGCAGTCCATCCGGACTAGCGGGAGGCGCCTACGAGCAGTACTTC
NA	TRBD1	TRBV28	TRBJ2-3	CASSRGQGTDTQYF	TGTGCCAGCAGCCGAGGACAGGGGACAGATACGCAGTATTTT
many	TRBD1	TRBV6-5	TRBJ1-2	CASSYAGTGNYGYTF	TGTGCCAGCAGTTACGCGGGGACAGGGAACTATGGCTACACCTTC
once	TRBD1	TRBV27	TRBJ2-1	CASSFSGGIYNEQFF	TGTGCCAGCAGTTTTTCAGGGGGCATCTACAATGAGCAGTTCTTC
NA	TRBD1	TRBV19	TRBJ1-2	CASSSRDREGYGYTF	TGTGCCAGTAGCAGCCGGGACAGGGAAGGCTATGGCTACACCTTC
NA	TRBD1	TRBV19	TRBJ1-2	CASSSGTGTYGYTF	TGTGCCAGTAGCTCCGGGACAGGGACTTATGGCTACACCTTC
NA	NA	TRBV28	TRBJ1-6	CASRTEIYNSPLHF	TGTGCCAGCAGGACAGAGATCTATAATTCACCCCTCCACTTT